This is a list of T cell receptor beta chains from one sample in a study of cytomegalovirus exposure and HLA in healthy donors. The assay was immunoSEQ multiplex PCR, and TCRdb's table has in-frame clones only and misses some. The data show about 150,000 clones, roughly 82% seen once. The sequenced material came from PBMCs. The receptors here all came from a man aged 25 to 40 in good health and CMV-seronegative. Each CDR3 is given without its conserved first and last residue.

>TRBV7-6|12
ASSLGQNTDTQY
>TRBV9|12
ASSEAGSTDTQY
>TRBV13|16
ASSLASGLESNTGELF
>TRBV5-4|11
ASSGEVGQPQH
>TRBV11-2|14
ASTTLRRGGVGELF
>TRBV19|13
ASSNLGAQGYEQY
>TRBV7-8|18
ASSPSSRDRGVGAKNIQY
>TRBV7-3|12
ASSGGGRNTEAF
>TRBV4-2|13
ASSQDRGRETEAF
>TRBV9|10
ASSVDGAIQY
>TRBV6-1|9
ASVFTGELF
>TRBV5-8|11
ASSLSRGTEAF
>TRBV7-8|14
ASSLGIGQGSYEQY
>TRBV6-5|13
ASSYGTGVGETQY
>TRBV15|12
ATSRPGTVHGYT
>TRBV5-1|13
ASSLSGSMNTEAF
>TRBV15|12
ATSRDPAGQPQH
>TRBV11-3|9
ASSSRGEQY
>TRBV28|12
ASSSTARNTEAF
>TRBV7-3|14
ASSPGGQGSVGGYT
>TRBV10-3|12
AISESSRDNTQY
>TRBV10-1|12
ASSSTGATDTQY
>TRBV19|13
ASSPREARNQPQH
>TRBV9|12
ASSEGTGRETQY
>TRBV6-1|15
ASSEWGLAGDKNSQY
>TRBV18|13
ASPPYGGGPYEQY
>TRBV19|11
ASKTGANTEAF
>TRBV28|8
AGQVAEAF
>TRBV2|11
ASKEMARSPLH
>TRBV29-1|15
SVEFWGDRNSNTEAF
>TRBV4-1|14
ASSQDGGRAKNIQY
>TRBV4-1|15
ASSQEGTSGGVDEQF
>TRBV6-1|14
ASSVSGGTGYHEQY
>TRBV2|13
ASKPVAGGIGEQF
>TRBV28|13
ASSSRGTVAGELF
>TRBV4-2|13
ASSQDRGGQETQY
>TRBV7-9|12
ASSSGQGLYEQY
>TRBV7-3|14
ASSLAGGSNTGELF
>TRBV5-1|14
ASSWGETGGFDGYT
>TRBV14|13
ASTSGLLILDTQY
>TRBV18|12
ASSPNRGLYEQY
>TRBV5-1|12
ASSTGQGAGGYT
>TRBV13|12
ASSFQQGGTEAF
>TRBV18|13
ASKTGTAWTDTQY
>TRBV7-9|11
ASSLYSPTEAF
>TRBV5-1|11
ASTGLTGETQY
>TRBV7-9|15
ASSFGLAGGYTGELF
>TRBV18|14
ASSPEFATTNEKLF